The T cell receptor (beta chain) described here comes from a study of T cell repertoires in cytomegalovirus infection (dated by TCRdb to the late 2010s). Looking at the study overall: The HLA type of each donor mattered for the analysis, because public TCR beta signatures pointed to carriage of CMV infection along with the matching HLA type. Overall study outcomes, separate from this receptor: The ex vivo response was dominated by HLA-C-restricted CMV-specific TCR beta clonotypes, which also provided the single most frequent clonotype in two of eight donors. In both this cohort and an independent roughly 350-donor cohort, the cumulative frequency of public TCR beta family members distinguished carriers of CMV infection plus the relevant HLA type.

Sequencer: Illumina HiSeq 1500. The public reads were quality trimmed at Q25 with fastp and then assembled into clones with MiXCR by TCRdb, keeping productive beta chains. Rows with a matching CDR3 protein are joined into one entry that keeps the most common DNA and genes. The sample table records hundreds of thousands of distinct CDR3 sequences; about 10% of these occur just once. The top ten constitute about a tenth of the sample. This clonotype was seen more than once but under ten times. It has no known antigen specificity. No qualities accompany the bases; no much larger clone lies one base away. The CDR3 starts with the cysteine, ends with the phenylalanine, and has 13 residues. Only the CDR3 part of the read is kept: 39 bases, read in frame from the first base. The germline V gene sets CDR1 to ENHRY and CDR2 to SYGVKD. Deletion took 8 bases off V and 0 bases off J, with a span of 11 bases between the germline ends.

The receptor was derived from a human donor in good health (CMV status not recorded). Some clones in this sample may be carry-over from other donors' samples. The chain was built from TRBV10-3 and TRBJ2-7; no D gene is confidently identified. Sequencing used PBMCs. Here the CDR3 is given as CAIGFSNSYEQYF. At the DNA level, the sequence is TGTGCCATCGGGTTTAGCAACTCCTACGAGCAGTACTTC.